Listed here are 11 T cell receptor beta chains from one sample, sequenced in a study of T cells in Graves' hyperthyroidism and ophthalmopathy. Using RNA transcripts as the source, TCR beta CDR3 regions were amplified. During a first-round RT-PCR of the TCR CDR3, the HTBI primer set was used. TCRdb passed the multiplex PCR reads through MiXCR, listing each CDR3 protein once. The table has 380,000 or so distinct CDR3 sequences, 14% seen once; the top ten hold approximately 23%. The sample taken for sequencing was blood. The receptors were sampled from a woman in her 30s with Graves' hyperthyroidism.

This clonotype was seen more than once but under ten times. The chain combines TRBV15 with TRBJ1-1; 9 positions match TRBD1. V gave up 6 bases and J gave up 0 bases; unmatched junction bases: 2. CDR1 LNHNV and CDR2 YYDKDF come from the germline V gene (reference sequence). CDR3 length: 14 amino acids. CDR3 nucleotides: TGTGCCACCAGGAGGGACAGGGTGAACACTGAAGCTTTCTTT. Residues: CATRRDRVNTEAFF.

With respect to this clonotype: A much larger clone lies a single base off, so this may be a read error. This sequence joins TRBV28 and TRBJ1-5; D is possibly TRBD1 (5 bases). Germline-derived CDR1 and CDR2 are MDHEN and SYDVKM. V was trimmed by 5 bases and J by 4 bases, leaving 18 bases between them. CDR3 length: 16 amino acids. In DNA, the CDR3 is TGTGCCAGCAGTCCCCGTGGGGCAGGTCAGAATCAGCCCCAGCATTTT. It codes for CASSPRGAGQNQPQHF.

This clonotype was detected ten times or more. The chain employs TRBV11-1 and TRBJ2-7; 8 bases line up with TRBD1. The CDR3 spans 14 residues. V shed 4 bases and J 0 bases; nucleotides not matched to a gene: 2. From germline, CDR1 is SGHAT and CDR2 FQDESV (reference sequence). Here the CDR3 DNA reads TGTGCCAGCAGCTCCGGACAGGGCTCCTACGAGCAGTACTTC. Translation gives CASSSGQGSYEQYF.

The V call is TRBV11-1, the J call TRBJ1-2, with D maybe TRBD1 (6 bases). Per germline, CDR1 SGHAT and CDR2 FQDESV (reference sequence). The V and J ends lost 6 bases and 6 bases respectively, with 11 bases between them. This CDR3 is built from 12 residues. This CDR3 is CASSPGVDGYTF. In DNA form, the CDR3 reads TGTGCCAGCAGTCCAGGGGTGGATGGCTACACCTTC.

This clonotype was counted only a few times. The V and J genes are TRBV7-2 and TRBJ1-3; TRBD1 agrees at 9 bases. Trimming removed 5 bases from V and 3 bases from J; junction bases left unmatched: 11. This CDR3 region has 17 residues. The germline V gene encodes CDR1 SGHTA and CDR2 FQGNSA. CDR3 protein: CASSQAQTGGGGNTIYF. CDR3 in DNA: TGTGCCAGCAGCCAGGCCCAGACAGGGGGAGGTGGAAACACCATATATTTT.

This clonotype has a count of ten or more. The V call is TRBV24-1, the J call TRBJ2-1; possible D gene TRBD2, 6 bases. The CDR3 is 16 amino acids. CDR1 and CDR2 from the germline V gene are KGHDR and SFDVKD. Trimming pared 3 bases from V and 4 bases from J, leaving 15 bases between. In nucleotides, the CDR3 is TGTGCCACCAGTGATATAATTCCTGGGACTTACAATGAGCAGTTCTTC. As protein: CATSDIIPGTYNEQFF.

This clonotype showed up many times. The chain is built from TRBV7-2 and TRBJ2-5; 12 nucleotides line up with TRBD2. Germline CDR1 is SGHTA and CDR2 is FQGNSA. V lost 4 bases, J lost 4 bases, and 7 bases stayed unmatched. This CDR3 contains 16 residues. CDR3 amino acids: CASSSIRLAGAETQYF. The CDR3, as DNA: TGTGCCAGCAGCTCCATTAGACTAGCGGGAGCAGAGACCCAGTACTTC.

A few counts support this clonotype. The CDR3 ends on some other residue instead of the conserved phenylalanine or tryptophan, so this is likely a read error. The rearrangement joins TRBV6-2 or TRBV6-3 to TRBJ2-7, with 8 bases matching TRBD1. CDR1 MNHEY and CDR2 SVGEGT come from the germline V gene. The CDR3 has 15 residues. V lost 6 bases to trimming and J lost 2 bases; unmatched junction nucleotides: 9. The CDR3 reads CASSRGQVITYEQYC. DNA for the CDR3: TGTGCCAGCAGCCGGGGACAGGTAATAACCTACGAGCAGTACTGC.

The V call is TRBV6-1, the J call TRBJ1-5; 11 bases align to TRBD1. This CDR3 contains 18 residues. CDR1 is MNHNS and CDR2 is SASEGT in the germline V gene. The V segment lost 6 bases and the J segment 1 base; nucleotides outside the gene matches: 11. The CDR3 spells CASSLGQGAGRSNQPQHF. The CDR3 coding sequence is TGTGCCAGCAGCCTCGGACAGGGGGCAGGGAGGAGCAATCAGCCCCAGCATTTT.

There are many counts of this clonotype. The CDR3 DNA reads as TGTGCCAGCAGCCTGACTAGCTCCCGAGGACTCAATGAGCAGTTCTTC. Its translation is CASSLTSSRGLNEQFF. The chain combines TRBV2 with TRBJ2-1; 7 bases fit TRBD2. Trimming cost V 6 bases and J 6 bases; bases outside gene matches: 14. The CDR3 length is 16 residues. Germline CDR1 reads SNHLY; CDR2 reads FYNNEI.

This clonotype was seen ten or more times. The chain uses TRBV7-9 and TRBJ1-1, with D unresolved. This CDR3 has 13 amino acids. Germline CDR1 reads SEHNR; CDR2 reads FQNEAQ (reference sequence). V was clipped by 1 base and J by 4 bases, with 7 bases between them. The DNA for the CDR3 is TGTGCCAGCAGCTTAGAGTTTACCACTGAAGCTTTCTTT. Its translation is CASSLEFTTEAFF.